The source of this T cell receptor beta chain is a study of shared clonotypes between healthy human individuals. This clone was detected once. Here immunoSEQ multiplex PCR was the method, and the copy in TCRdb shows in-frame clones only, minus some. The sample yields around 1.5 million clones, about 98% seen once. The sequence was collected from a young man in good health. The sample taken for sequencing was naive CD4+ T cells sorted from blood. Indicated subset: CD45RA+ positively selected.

For the CDR3, the DNA is TGCGCCAGCAGCCAATGGTCCGGGGACAGGCGGGCTTTCTTT. This translates into CASSQWSGDRRAFF. The genes are TRBV4-1 and TRBJ1-1; 8 bases map to TRBD1. Germline CDR1 is MGHRA and CDR2 is YSYEKL. V shed 2 bases and J 11 bases; nucleotides not matched to a gene: 10. The CDR3 has 14 residues.